These 27 T cell receptor beta chains share one sample of origin, sequenced in a study of cytomegalovirus exposure and HLA in healthy donors. PCR primers comprised 60 Vbeta and 13 Jbeta primers. Profiling relied on immunoSEQ multiplex PCR, and the TCRdb table lists in-frame clones only, not all of them. This table holds approximately 290,000 clones, 80% found once. Sequenced material: PBMCs. These receptors came from a girl aged 2 to 10 in good health and CMV-seronegative.

The chain uses TRBV5-6 and TRBJ2-1; D call uncertain. In germline, CDR1 is SGHDT, CDR2 YYEEEE. With 1 base removed from V and 2 bases from J, the gap between germline ends came to 7 bases. The length of the CDR3 is 14 residues. The CDR3 region has the DNA TGTGCCAGCAGCTTGTTGGGCCCCTACAATGAGCAGTTCTTC. The encoded protein is CASSLLGPYNEQFF. Filled out from reference TRBV5-6 and TRBJ2-1, the complete variable domain reads DAGVTQSPTHLIKTRGQQVTLRCSPKSGHDTVSWYQQALGQGPQFIFQYYEEEERQRGNFPDRFSGHQFPNYSSELNVNALLLGDSALYLCASSLLGPYNEQFFGPGTRLTVL.

Points on this clone: Different DNA sequences within this sample yield the same CDR3. The chain combines TRBV5-1 with TRBJ2-3; no clear D. Trimming removed 0 bases at V and 5 bases at J, with 13 bases between. The germline V gene encodes CDR1 SGHRS and CDR2 YFSETQ. The CDR3 has 15 amino acids. The CDR3 coding sequence is TGCGCCAGCAGCTTGGAAGGCACCTCGGGAGATACGCAGTATTTT. Translated: CASSLEGTSGDTQYF.

CDR3 in DNA: TGTGCCAGCGGCGACAGGGCTCACCAAGAGACCCAGTACTTC. Amino acid sequence: CASGDRAHQETQYF. The chain has TRBV16 and TRBJ2-5; 7 bases are a match to TRBD1. Germline V gives CDR1 KGHSY, CDR2 FQNENV. This CDR3 is 14 amino acids long. J was trimmed by 0 bases and V by 8 bases; bases with no gene match: 6.

This clone was observed a handful of times. This chain links TRBV4-1 with TRBJ2-5, with 10 bases matching TRBD2. This CDR3 region has 16 residues. V lost 4 bases, J lost 5 bases, and 10 bases stayed unmatched. Per the germline V gene, CDR1 is MGHRA and CDR2 is YSYEKL. Here the CDR3 DNA reads TGCGCCAGCAGCCGCTCCACTAGCGGGGTGGGGGAGACCCAGTACTTC. As protein: CASSRSTSGVGETQYF.

This clone was seen more than once but under ten times. This CDR3 is CASSQGLAGGTYEQYF. Written as DNA, the CDR3 is TGTGCCAGCAGCCAAGGGCTAGCGGGAGGCACCTACGAGCAGTACTTC. The chain is built from TRBV4-2 and TRBJ2-7; 11 bases fit TRBD2. CDR1 and CDR2 (germline): LGHNA, YNFKEQ. The CDR3 has 16 residues. V lost 1 base to trimming and J lost 2 bases; unmatched junction nucleotides: 4.

The V and J genes are TRBV28 and TRBJ2-5; D unresolved. Matching the DNA end better, TRBJ2-7 makes the J call doubtful. The CDR3 runs 12 residues. Germline CDR1 is MDHEN and CDR2 is SYDVKM. As DNA, the CDR3 is TGTGCCAGCAGTATCCTAAGCTACGAGCAGTACTTC. Its translation: CASSILSYEQYF.

The chain employs TRBV28 and TRBJ2-3, with 9 bases fitting TRBD2. Germline V gene data show CDR1 as MDHEN and CDR2 as SYDVKM. This CDR3 has 14 residues. Trimming took 2 bases from V and 7 from J; bases not matched to a gene: 4. The CDR3 region has the DNA TGTGCCAGCAGTTTAGCGGGGGGGACCTATACGCAGTATTTT. Translation gives CASSLAGGTYTQYF.

The chain employs TRBV19 and TRBJ2-7; D may be TRBD1 (6 bases). The CDR3 has 15 residues. Germline-derived CDR1 and CDR2 are LNHDA and SQIVND (reference sequence). Trimming took 3 bases from V and 2 from J, leaving 14 bases between them. CDR3 nucleotides: TGTGCCAGTAGTATCCTTCCAGGGGTAACCTACGAGCAGTACTTC. Translating gives CASSILPGVTYEQYF.

The chain combines TRBV28 with TRBJ2-5; D possibly corresponds to TRBD2 (6 bases). Looked up from germline, CDR1 is MDHEN and CDR2 is SYDVKM. Trimming stripped 3 bases from V and 0 bases from J, with 17 bases between. The CDR3 consists of 17 residues. The CDR3 spells CASSLESTRTYQETQYF. CDR3 nucleotides: TGTGCCAGCAGTTTGGAATCGACTAGGACATACCAAGAGACCCAGTACTTC.

The sample holds a few counts of this clone. The chain combines TRBV6-6 with TRBJ2-1; 10 bases line up with TRBD2. The germline gives CDR1 MNHNY, CDR2 SVGAGI (reference sequence). There are 12 residues in the CDR3. V shed 5 bases and J 10 bases; nucleotides not matched to a gene: 2. In DNA, the CDR3 is TGTGCCAGCAGTCCTAGCGGGAGCGAGCAGTTCTTC. Amino acids: CASSPSGSEQFF.

To note about this clone: At one boundary the junction diverges from the germline segment, which might be a read error. V is TRBV28 and J is TRBJ2-1; D not resolved. The CDR3 has 11 residues. CDR1 and CDR2 (germline): MDHEN, SYDVKM. CDR3 DNA: TGTGCCGGCAGTTTAGGCCATGAGCAGTTCTTC. Amino acid sequence: CAGSLGHEQFF.

The rearrangement uses TRBV2 and TRBJ2-5, with a possible D match to TRBD2 (6 bases). V dropped 4 bases and J dropped 5 bases, with 14 bases sitting between them. This CDR3 region has 14 residues. The germline CDR1 and CDR2 sequences are SNHLY and FYNNEI. The CDR3 nucleotides are TGTGCCAGCAGTGTCGACGGGAGCGGGGAGACCCAGTACTTC. Amino acid sequence: CASSVDGSGETQYF.

J is TRBJ2-1 and V is TRBV23-1; perhaps TRBD2 as D (6 bases). TRBV23-1 is identified as an open reading frame with a role that is uncertain. V was trimmed by 1 base and J by 10 bases, leaving 17 bases between them. The CDR3 spans 15 residues. CDR3: CASSQLEGRSREQFF. CDR3 in DNA: TGCGCCAGCAGTCAATTGGAGGGGCGGTCAAGGGAGCAGTTCTTC.

The rearrangement joins TRBV9 to TRBJ2-1; D remains unclear. The V and J ends lost 2 bases and 0 bases respectively, with 9 bases between them. The CDR3 loop spans 15 amino acids. Germline loops: CDR1 SGDLS, CDR2 YYNGEE. CDR3 protein: CASSVGQSSYNEQFF. DNA of the CDR3: TGTGCCAGCAGCGTGGGCCAGTCCTCCTACAATGAGCAGTTCTTC.

The chain recombines TRBV18 with TRBJ2-2; 14 bases map to TRBD2. The CDR3 is made up of 19 amino acids. The V and J ends lost 4 bases and 1 base, in that order; junction bases with no gene match: 8. The germline V gene has CDR1 KGHSH and CDR2 LQKENI. Here the CDR3 DNA reads TGTGCCAGCTCACGAACCACCGGGACTAGCGGGGGGAACACCGGGGAGCTGTTTTTT. This codes for CASSRTTGTSGGNTGELFF.

The chain employs TRBV15 and TRBJ2-2; 7 bases agree with TRBD2. The junction had 12 bases not matched to a gene; V was cut back by 4 bases and J by 7 bases. CDR3 size: 16 residues. The germline gives CDR1 LNHNV, CDR2 YYDKDF (reference sequence). The CDR3 protein is CATSNHRDYPLGELFF. The CDR3 region has the DNA TGTGCCACCAGCAACCACCGGGACTACCCACTCGGGGAGCTGTTTTTT.

DNA for the CDR3: TGTGCCAGCAGCTTTGGGGAGTACGAGCAGTACTTC. Protein: CASSFGEYEQYF. The genes are TRBV7-9 and TRBJ2-7, with D maybe TRBD2 (5 bases). Germline CDR1 SEHNR, CDR2 FQNEAQ (reference sequence). V dropped 3 bases and J dropped 4 bases, with 7 bases sitting between them. CDR3 length equals 12 residues.

The chain couples TRBV2 to TRBJ2-5; possible D gene TRBD2, 5 bases. CDR1 SNHLY and CDR2 FYNNEI come from the germline V gene. The CDR3 has 18 residues. V was pared by 6 bases and J by 11 bases, with 34 bases between. Here the CDR3 reads CASSGNPEEPGLTYDQYF. Written as DNA, the CDR3 is TGTGCCAGCAGCGGAAACCCCGAGGAGCCTGGACTTACCTACGATCAGTACTTC.

The chain links TRBV4-2 to TRBJ2-1, with a tentative D call TRBD2 (6 bases). V was pared by 5 bases and J by 4 bases, with 12 bases between. Germline V gene sequence: CDR1 LGHNA, CDR2 YNFKEQ. The length of the CDR3 is 14 residues. In nucleotides, the CDR3 is TGTGCCAGCAGCACCCGGGACTCGTACAATGAGCAGTTCTTC. Protein sequence: CASSTRDSYNEQFF.

The chain carries TRBV6-4 and TRBJ1-2; no definite D call. CDR3 size: 12 residues. The germline gives CDR1 MRHNA, CDR2 SNTAGT. V was shortened by 6 bases and J by 7 bases, with 12 bases between the two germline ends. The CDR3 region has the DNA TGTGCCAGCAGGGCCGGACTTGGTGGCTACACCTTC. It translates to CASRAGLGGYTF.

The chain joins TRBV6-6 to TRBJ2-7; perhaps TRBD1 as D (7 bases). This CDR3 comprises 13 residues. The germline V gene has CDR1 MNHNY and CDR2 SVGAGI (reference sequence). The ends were cut back, 6 bases at V and 2 bases at J, with 11 bases in the middle. CDR3 bases: TGTGCCAGCAGCGGGGGACAGCCCTACGAGCAGTACTTC. Protein product: CASSGGQPYEQYF.

The J gene is TRBJ2-1, the V gene TRBV28; TRBD1 matches 7 bases. Germline V gene sequence: CDR1 MDHEN, CDR2 SYDVKM. The CDR3 contains 14 residues. Trimming at V came to 4 bases and at J to 4 bases, leaving 4 bases not matched to a gene. The CDR3 protein is CASSSRGPYNEQFF. CDR3 nucleotide sequence: TGTGCCAGCAGTTCGAGGGGGCCATACAATGAGCAGTTCTTC. Together with reference TRBV28 and TRBJ2-1, the CDR3 gives the full variable domain: DVKVTQSSRYLVKRTGEKVFLECVQDMDHENMFWYRQDPGLGLRLIYFSYDVKMKEKGDIPEGYSVSREKKERFSLILESASTNQTSMYLCASSSRGPYNEQFFGPGTRLTVL.

In its sample, this clone was seen once. This chain uses TRBV6-5 with TRBJ1-6, with 10 bases identical to TRBD1. V trimming: 0 bases; J trimming: 9 bases; junction bases outside the gene matches: 2. This CDR3 region has 15 residues. Looked up from germline, CDR1 is MNHEY and CDR2 is SVGAGI. The CDR3 here is CASSYSRTGGSPLHF. CDR3 sequence (DNA): TGTGCCAGCAGTTACTCCAGGACAGGGGGTTCACCCCTCCACTTT.

The rearrangement links TRBV5-4 to TRBJ2-2, with 10 bases that match TRBD2. The germline V gene has CDR1 SGHNT and CDR2 YYREEE (reference sequence). The V and J ends lost 1 base and 5 bases, in that order; junction bases with no gene match: 17. The CDR3 has 20 residues. This chain's CDR3 is CASSLKGRGAGGPGTGELFF. DNA for the CDR3: TGTGCCAGCAGCTTGAAAGGTAGAGGAGCGGGAGGGCCGGGGACCGGGGAGCTGTTTTTT.

J is TRBJ1-5 and V is TRBV7-9; 7 nucleotides agree with TRBD1. Germline CDR1 and CDR2: SEHNR and FQNEAQ (reference sequence). CDR3 length: 14 amino acids. The V segment lost 9 bases and the J segment 1 base; nucleotides outside the gene matches: 6. The CDR3 DNA reads TGTGCCAGTGGTCGACAGGGAAGCAATCAGCCCCAGCATTTT. Its translation is CASGRQGSNQPQHF.

V gene TRBV19 combines with J gene TRBJ1-2; perhaps TRBD1 as D (6 bases). This CDR3 is built from 14 residues. From germline, CDR1 is LNHDA and CDR2 SQIVND (reference sequence). The V end was cut by 7 bases, the J end by 4 bases, with 16 bases between. The chain's CDR3 is CASTSWTESYGYTF. CDR3 nucleotides: TGTGCCAGTACCTCCTGGACAGAAAGCTATGGCTACACCTTC. Full variable domain (remainder filled in from reference TRBV19 and TRBJ1-2): DGGITQSPKYLFRKEGQNVTLSCEQNLNHDAMYWYRQDPGQGLRLIYYSQIVNDFQKGDIAEGYSVSREKKESFPLTVTSAQKNPTAFYLCASTSWTESYGYTFGSGTRLTVV.

This chain connects TRBV2 to TRBJ1-1; unclear D gene. Germline V lookup: CDR1 SNHLY, CDR2 FYNNEI. This CDR3 spans 14 amino acids. V lost 8 bases and J lost 4, with 17 bases in between. CDR3 sequence: CASPSSYDTTEAFF. In DNA, the CDR3 is TGTGCCAGCCCATCCTCGTACGACACCACTGAAGCTTTCTTT.